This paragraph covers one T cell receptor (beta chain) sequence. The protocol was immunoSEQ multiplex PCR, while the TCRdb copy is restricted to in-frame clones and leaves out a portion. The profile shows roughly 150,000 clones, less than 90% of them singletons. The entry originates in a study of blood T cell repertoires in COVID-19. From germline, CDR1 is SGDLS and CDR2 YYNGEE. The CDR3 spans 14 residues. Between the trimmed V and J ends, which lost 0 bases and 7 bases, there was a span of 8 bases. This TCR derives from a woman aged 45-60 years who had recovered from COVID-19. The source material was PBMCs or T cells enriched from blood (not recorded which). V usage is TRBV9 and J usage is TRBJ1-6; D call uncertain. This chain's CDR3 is CASSVGAENSPLHF. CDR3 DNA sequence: TGTGCCAGCAGCGTAGGAGCGGAGAATTCACCCCTCCACTTT. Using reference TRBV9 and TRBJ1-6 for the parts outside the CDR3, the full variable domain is DSGVTQTPKHLITATGQRVTLRCSPRSGDLSVYWYQQSLDQGLQFLIQYYNGEERAKGNILERFSAQQFPDLHSELNLSSLELGDSALYFCASSVGAENSPLHFGNGTRLTVT.